These 23 T cell receptor beta chains originate from one sample sequenced in a study of CD4 and CD8 cells across lung adenocarcinoma regions. TCRdb ran MiXCR on the PCR reads and lists one entry per CDR3 protein. In the table there are 20,000 to 25,000 distinct CDR3 sequences, around half of which are singletons. Sequencing input: CD8+ T cells from the center of a lung tumor. These TCRs come from a female donor with lung adenocarcinoma. The CD4 and CD8 labels of this study may be unreliable.

This clonotype was seen just once. The chain's CDR3 is CASSFRGQGSSSGANVLTF. In DNA, the CDR3 is TGTGCCAGCAGTTTCCGGGGACAGGGGTCTTCCTCTGGGGCCAACGTCCTGACTTTC. V gene TRBV27 combines with J gene TRBJ2-6, with 10 bases matching TRBD1. The CDR3 is made up of 19 amino acids. CDR1 and CDR2 from the germline V gene are MNHEY and SMNVEV (reference sequence). Trimming cost V 3 bases and J 0 bases; bases outside gene matches: 8. Full variable domain (outside the CDR3, taken from reference TRBV27 and TRBJ2-6): EAQVTQNPRYLITVTGKKLTVTCSQNMNHEYMSWYRQDPGLGLRQIYYSMNVEVTDKGDVPEGYKVSRKEKRNFPLILESPSPNQTSLYFCASSFRGQGSSSGANVLTFGAGSRLTVL.

The rearrangement links TRBV6-1 to TRBJ1-1; D uncertain. Germline V gene data show CDR1 as MNHNS and CDR2 as SASEGT. The CDR3 has 13 amino acids. The V end was cut by 8 bases, the J end by 2 bases, with 12 bases between. The CDR3 DNA sequence: TGTGCCAGCGTAAGAAGTTTCAACACTGAAGCTTTCTTT. Protein sequence: CASVRSFNTEAFF.

V usage is TRBV14 and J usage is TRBJ1-2; no definite D call. The V end was cut by 1 base, the J end by 4 bases, with 4 bases between. The CDR3 length is 12 residues. Germline values: CDR1 SGHDN, CDR2 FVKESK. Here the CDR3 DNA reads TGTGCCAGCAGCCAAGGGGGCTATGGCTACACCTTC. Its protein product is CASSQGGYGYTF. Filled out from reference TRBV14 and TRBJ1-2, the complete variable domain reads EAGVTQFPSHSVIEKGQTVTLRCDPISGHDNLYWYRRVMGKEIKFLLHFVKESKQDESGMPNNRFLAERTGGTYSTLKVQPAELEDSGVYFCASSQGGYGYTFGSGTRLTVV.

This clonotype was detected only a few times. V and J are TRBV10-1 and TRBJ2-1; D may match TRBD1 or TRBD2 (5 bases each). The end of the DNA fits TRBJ2-7 better, so the J call may be wrong. Germline CDR1 is WNHNN and CDR2 is SYGVQD (reference sequence). This CDR3 contains 14 residues. The CDR3 region has the DNA TGCGCCAGCTCCTCTGGGGGTAGCTCCTACGAGCAGTACTTC. Its translation is CASSSGGSSYEQYF.

The chain links TRBV6-1 to TRBJ2-2; D possibly matches TRBD1 or TRBD2 (7 bases each). V was pared by 3 bases and J by 13 bases, with 27 bases between. This CDR3 spans 17 amino acids. From germline, CDR1 is MNHNS and CDR2 SASEGT. The CDR3 is CASSEPLQGGRTGTLFF. The CDR3, as DNA: TGTGCCAGCAGTGAGCCACTCCAGGGGGGGAGGACCGGGACGCTGTTTTTT.

With regard to this clonotype: A read error may produce the germline difference seen at one junction end. The chain uses TRBV10-1 and TRBJ2-4; the D call may be TRBD1 or TRBD2 (5 bases each). CDR3 length equals 14 residues. Germline values: CDR1 WNHNN, CDR2 SYGVQD (reference sequence). CDR3 sequence (DNA): TGCCCCGGCACGGGGCTGCGGGCCAAAAACACTCAGTACTTC. Encoded protein: CPGTGLRAKNTQYF.

V is TRBV30 and J is TRBJ2-1; TRBD2 is a possible D gene (6 bases). The better agreement between TRBJ2-7 and the DNA end casts doubt on the J call. This CDR3 comprises 12 residues. CDR1 is GTSNPN and CDR2 is SVGIG in the germline V gene (reference sequence). The CDR3 DNA is TGTGCCTGGAGGCGGGGTGTAGGGGAGCAGTACTTC. Amino acid sequence: CAWRRGVGEQYF.

Only a few counts were recorded for this clonotype. The J gene is TRBJ2-3, the V gene TRBV20-1; possibly TRBD2 for D (6 bases). The germline V and J ends were trimmed by 5 bases and 4 bases, with 10 bases remaining between them. Germline V lookup: CDR1 DFQATT, CDR2 SNEGSKA (reference sequence). The CDR3 runs to 12 residues. CDR3 amino acids: CSAVEGSDTQYF. The DNA for the CDR3 is TGCAGTGCTGTGGAGGGATCAGATACGCAGTATTTT.

As to this clonotype: This could be a read error, since a much larger clone is one nucleotide away. The CDR3 carries no conserved terminal phenylalanine or tryptophan, so it likely arises from a read error. CDR3 sequence reads: CASSVDRNNEQFS. CDR3 nucleotides: TGTGCCAGCAGTGTGGACAGGAACAATGAGCAGTTCTCC. The chain couples TRBV6-1 to TRBJ2-1; 7 bases align to TRBD1. Trimming at V came to 4 bases and at J to 5 bases, leaving 2 bases not matched to a gene. Germline CDR1 and CDR2: MNHNS and SASEGT. The CDR3 contains 13 residues.

This clonotype showed up just a few times. This chain joins TRBV4-1 and TRBJ2-3; D is ambiguous. CDR3 length: 12 residues. The ends were cut back, 0 bases at V and 3 bases at J, with 1 base in the middle. In germline, CDR1 is MGHRA, CDR2 YSYEKL. This chain's CDR3 is CASSQETDTQYF. The DNA for the CDR3 is TGCGCCAGCAGCCAAGAAACAGATACGCAGTATTTT.

This clonotype was detected ten times or more. The CDR3 region is CASSLSGGDTEAFF. In DNA form, the CDR3 reads TGCGCCAGCAGCCTATCGGGAGGGGACACTGAAGCTTTCTTT. This chain links TRBV5-1 with TRBJ1-1, with D perhaps matching TRBD1 (5 bases). V gave up 4 bases and J gave up 3 bases, with 13 bases separating them. Germline V lookup: CDR1 SGHRS, CDR2 YFSETQ. The CDR3 runs to 14 residues. Full variable domain (remainder filled in from reference TRBV5-1 and TRBJ1-1): KAGVTQTPRYLIKTRGQQVTLSCSPISGHRSVSWYQQTPGQGLQFLFEYFSETQRNKGNFPGRFSGRQFSNSRSEMNVSTLELGDSALYLCASSLSGGDTEAFFGQGTRLTVV.

This rearrangement joins TRBV10-3 to TRBJ2-1; no clear D gene. Germline values: CDR1 ENHRY, CDR2 SYGVKD. The CDR3 loop spans 13 amino acids. V lost 3 bases to trimming and J lost 0 bases, with 3 bases between them. Here the CDR3 reads CAISDPSYNEQFF. CDR3 nucleotide sequence: TGTGCCATCAGTGACCCCTCCTACAATGAGCAGTTCTTC.

The chain couples TRBV6-1 to TRBJ2-7, with TRBD1 matching over 8 bases. The J segment lost 2 bases and the V segment lost 5 bases, leaving 5 bases of the junction unmatched. This CDR3 comprises 14 residues. The germline V gene encodes CDR1 MNHNS and CDR2 SASEGT. CDR3 nucleotides: TGTGCCAGCAGTCCCACAGGGGGGACCTACGAGCAGTACTTC. Protein: CASSPTGGTYEQYF.

There are many counts of this clonotype. The chain uses TRBV7-2 and TRBJ2-1, with D unclear. The tail of the sequence fits TRBJ2-7 better, so the J call may be wrong. The V gene's germline CDR1 is SGHTA and CDR2 FQGNSA. The length of the CDR3 is 13 residues. The CDR3 DNA follows: TGTGCCAGCAGCTCGACAAAGGATAGGGAGCAGTACGTC. Protein: CASSSTKDREQYV.

The gene calls are TRBV7-9 and TRBJ2-2, with no clear D. The CDR3 consists of 16 residues. Per the germline V gene, CDR1 is SEHNR and CDR2 is FQNEAQ (reference sequence). Trimming removed 4 bases from V and 2 bases from J, with 14 bases in between. The CDR3 DNA follows: TGTGCCAGCAGCTCAAATGGTATGGTAAACACCGGGGAGCTGTTTTTT. Amino acid sequence: CASSSNGMVNTGELFF.

The CDR3 spells CASSPRTSGIDTGELFF. CDR3 nucleotide sequence: TGTGCCAGCAGCCCACGGACTAGCGGGATCGACACCGGGGAGCTGTTTTTT. V usage is TRBV11-3 and J usage is TRBJ2-2; 12 bases map to TRBD2. Germline V CDR1 and CDR2: SGHNT, YENEEA. CDR3 size: 17 residues. V gave up 5 bases and J gave up 3 bases; unmatched junction bases: 7.

With respect to this clonotype: Since a much larger clone is just one base distant, this may be a read error. The chain has TRBV12-5 and TRBJ2-1; D remains ambiguous. The end of the DNA is better explained by TRBJ2-7, so the J call may be wrong. The CDR3 runs 12 residues. Germline CDR1 is LGHNT and CDR2 is FRNRAP. This chain's CDR3 is CASGLYQNEQYF. CDR3 coding DNA: TGTGCTAGTGGTTTGTACCAGAATGAGCAGTACTTC.

This clonotype was recorded once. The chain joins TRBV27 to TRBJ2-4, with D tentatively TRBD2 (5 bases). The CDR3 consists of 16 residues. Germline values: CDR1 MNHEY, CDR2 SMNVEV (reference sequence). Trimming removed 6 bases at V and 3 bases at J, with 18 bases between. CDR3 in amino acids: CASRKHGVSDKNIQYF. CDR3 nucleotides: TGTGCCAGCAGGAAACACGGGGTGTCTGACAAAAACATTCAGTACTTC.

The genes are TRBV4-1 and TRBJ2-1, with TRBD1 matching 12 bases. The J call may not be correct, given that the DNA end is closer to TRBJ2-5. The CDR3 is 16 amino acids. Looked up from germline, CDR1 is MGHRA and CDR2 is YSYEKL. This CDR3 reads CASSHGTGGTRETQYF. In DNA, the CDR3 is TGCGCCAGCAGCCACGGGACAGGGGGCACTAGGGAGACCCAGTACTTC.

The chain has TRBV14 and TRBJ1-2; TRBD1 matches 8 bases. The V and J ends lost 0 bases and 5 bases, in that order; junction bases with no gene match: 23. The CDR3 totals 21 residues. Germline CDR1 is SGHDN and CDR2 is FVKESK. The CDR3 DNA follows: TGTGCCAGCAGCCAAGATATTCTAAGAGACTTCTCAGGACAGGGAGAGTATGGCTACACCTTC. It yields the protein CASSQDILRDFSGQGEYGYTF.

This sequence joins TRBV10-3 and TRBJ2-5, with 13 bases fitting TRBD2. V gave up 5 bases and J gave up 5 bases; unmatched junction bases: 8. From germline, CDR1 is ENHRY and CDR2 SYGVKD. The CDR3 consists of 16 residues. This chain's CDR3 is CAISTGLAGVTETQYF. The DNA for the CDR3 is TGTGCCATCAGTACTGGACTAGCGGGAGTTACGGAGACCCAGTACTTC.

A word on this clonotype: One end of the junction is discordant with germline, which a read error may explain. The chain combines TRBV6-1 with TRBJ2-3, with a tentative D call TRBD2 (6 bases). Germline V gene data show CDR1 as MNHNS and CDR2 as SASEGT. The CDR3 spans 16 residues. The CDR3 coding sequence is TGTGCCAGCAGGGGAGACGGGGGACGTGCCACAGAGACGCAGTATTTT. Protein sequence: CASRGDGGRATETQYF.

The CDR3 is CASRTANTEAFF. The CDR3 DNA reads as TGTGCCAGCAGGACAGCCAACACTGAAGCTTTCTTT. V is TRBV27 and J is TRBJ1-1; D possibly corresponds to TRBD1 (5 bases). CDR1 MNHEY and CDR2 SMNVEV come from the germline V gene (reference sequence). V was trimmed by 6 bases and J by 2 bases, leaving 7 bases between them. The CDR3 length is 12 residues.